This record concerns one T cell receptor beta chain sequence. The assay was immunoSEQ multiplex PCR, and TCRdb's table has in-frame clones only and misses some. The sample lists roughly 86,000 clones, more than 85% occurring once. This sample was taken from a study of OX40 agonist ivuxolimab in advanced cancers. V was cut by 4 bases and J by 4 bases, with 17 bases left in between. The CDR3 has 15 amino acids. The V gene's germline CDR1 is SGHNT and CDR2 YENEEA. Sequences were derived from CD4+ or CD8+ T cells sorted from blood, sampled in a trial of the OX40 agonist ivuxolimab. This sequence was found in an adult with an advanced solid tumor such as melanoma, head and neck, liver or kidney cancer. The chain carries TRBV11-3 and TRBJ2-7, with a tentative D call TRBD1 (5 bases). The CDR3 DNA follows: TGTGCCAGCAGCTATTCAGGGCAGTATGGTTACGAGCAGTACTTC. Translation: CASSYSGQYGYEQYF.